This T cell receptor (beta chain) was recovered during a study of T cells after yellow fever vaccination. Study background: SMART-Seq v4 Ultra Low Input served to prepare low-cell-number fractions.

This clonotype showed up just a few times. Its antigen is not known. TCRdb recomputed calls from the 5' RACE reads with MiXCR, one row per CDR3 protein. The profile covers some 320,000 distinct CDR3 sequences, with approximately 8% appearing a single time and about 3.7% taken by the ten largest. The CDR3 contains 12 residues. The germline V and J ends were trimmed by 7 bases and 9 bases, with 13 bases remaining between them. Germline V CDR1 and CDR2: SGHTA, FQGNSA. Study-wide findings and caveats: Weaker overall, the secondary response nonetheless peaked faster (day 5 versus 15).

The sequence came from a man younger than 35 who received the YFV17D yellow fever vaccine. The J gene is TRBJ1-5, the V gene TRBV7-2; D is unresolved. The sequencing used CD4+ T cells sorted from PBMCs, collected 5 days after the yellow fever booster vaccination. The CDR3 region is CASTPPGGPQHF. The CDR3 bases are TGTGCCAGCACCCCCCCGGGTGGGCCCCAGCATTTT.